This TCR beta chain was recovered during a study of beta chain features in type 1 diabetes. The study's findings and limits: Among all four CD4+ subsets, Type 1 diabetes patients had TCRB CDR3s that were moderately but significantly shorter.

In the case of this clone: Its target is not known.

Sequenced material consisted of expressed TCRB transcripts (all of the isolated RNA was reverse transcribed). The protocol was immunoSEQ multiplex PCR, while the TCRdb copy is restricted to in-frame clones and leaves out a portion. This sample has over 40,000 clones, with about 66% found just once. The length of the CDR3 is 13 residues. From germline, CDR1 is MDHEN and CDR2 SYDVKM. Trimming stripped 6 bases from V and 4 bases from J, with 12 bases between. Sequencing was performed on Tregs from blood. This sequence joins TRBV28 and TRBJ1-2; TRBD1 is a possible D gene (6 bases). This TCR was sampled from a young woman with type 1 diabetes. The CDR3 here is CASRFGQIYGYTF. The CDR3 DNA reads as TGTGCCAGCAGATTTGGACAGATCTATGGCTACACCTTC.